Reported below is one T cell receptor (beta chain). No antigen is known for it. This sample is part of a study of cytomegalovirus exposure and HLA in healthy donors. CDR1 is PRHDT, CDR2 FYEKMQ, per germline (reference sequence). This CDR3 spans 16 amino acids. J lost 1 base, V lost 5 bases, and 5 bases had no gene match. The study, taken as a whole, reports: In a later analysis, a missense DCLRE1C variant was linked to TCR beta V- and J-gene trimming.

Amplification used 60 Vbeta primers and 13 Jbeta primers. Only in-frame clones appear in the TCRdb table, and some are missing; sequencing was by immunoSEQ multiplex PCR. This listing includes 160,000 or so clones. The rearrangement links TRBV13 to TRBJ2-3; the match to TRBD2 covers 11 bases. Sequencing was carried out using PBMCs. The source of this sequence is a man aged 30-40 years in good health and CMV-seronegative. The CDR3 DNA follows: TGTGCCAGCAGCCCTAGACTAGCGGGACGCACAGATACGCAGTATTTT. Protein sequence: CASSPRLAGRTDTQYF.